This passage covers 2 T cell receptor beta chains from one sample sequenced in a study of cytomegalovirus exposure and HLA in healthy donors. In the PCR, 60 Vbeta and 13 Jbeta primers were used. Generated by immunoSEQ multiplex PCR, the TCRdb table keeps only in-frame clones and is missing some. In the table there are around 130,000 clones, around 75% of which are singletons. The sequencing input was PBMCs. Receptors originate from a man aged 25 to 40 in good health and CMV-seronegative.

The rearrangement uses TRBV5-1 and TRBJ1-4; D gene unclear. The V end was cut by 5 bases, the J end by 4 bases, with 9 bases between. This CDR3 spans 13 amino acids. Germline loops: CDR1 SGHRS, CDR2 YFSETQ. CDR3 sequence: CASSDRDNEKLFF. The DNA for the CDR3 is TGCGCCAGCAGTGACCGGGATAATGAAAAACTGTTTTTT.

V gene TRBV5-1 combines with J gene TRBJ1-1, with 7 nucleotides matching TRBD1. Germline assignment: CDR1 SGHRS and CDR2 YFSETQ. The V and J ends lost 4 bases and 6 bases, in that order; junction bases with no gene match: 12. This CDR3 has 15 amino acids. The CDR3 loop is CASSGSGGLMAEAFF. CDR3 in DNA: TGCGCCAGCAGCGGGTCAGGGGGACTCATGGCTGAAGCTTTCTTT. The variable domain in full, with the rest retrieved from reference TRBV5-1 and TRBJ1-1, is KAGVTQTPRYLIKTRGQQVTLSCSPISGHRSVSWYQQTPGQGLQFLFEYFSETQRNKGNFPGRFSGRQFSNSRSEMNVSTLELGDSALYLCASSGSGGLMAEAFFGQGTRLTVV.